This T cell receptor (beta chain) was identified in a study of human T cells and chemical hapten exposure. About the research overall: From small differences in pooled library volume came most of the variation in per-sample TCR yields.

It was the library that attached unique molecular identifiers to individual cDNA molecules. TCRdb fed the RACE reads into MiXCR, producing one record per CDR3 protein. The data show 200,000 to 300,000 distinct CDR3 sequences, more than 6.5% seen once. The sample's time point: pre-sensitization, week 0. The sample's treatment: therapeutic diphenylcyclopropenone sensitization with weekly scalp DPC. This clonotype was seen at least ten times. Its antigen is unidentified. Germline V gene data show CDR1 as MNHEY and CDR2 as SVGEGT. The CDR3 is 14 amino acids. Trimming left V 6 bases short and J 2 bases short, with 12 bases between. The study's findings and limits: Because all patients had alopecia, their immune responses might differ from healthy ones.

The specimen comprised whole blood, sampled in connection with sensitization to the hapten diphenylcyclopropenone (DPC). The chain is built from TRBV6-2 or TRBV6-3 and TRBJ2-3; weak D call: TRBD1 (6 bases). This receptor was taken from a woman aged 40 to 50 with alopecia areata. Some clones in this sample may be carry-over from other donors' samples. CDR3 nucleotide sequence: TGTGCCAGCAGCCAGGGGTCCGCCACAGATACGCAGTATTTT. Encoded protein: CASSQGSATDTQYF.